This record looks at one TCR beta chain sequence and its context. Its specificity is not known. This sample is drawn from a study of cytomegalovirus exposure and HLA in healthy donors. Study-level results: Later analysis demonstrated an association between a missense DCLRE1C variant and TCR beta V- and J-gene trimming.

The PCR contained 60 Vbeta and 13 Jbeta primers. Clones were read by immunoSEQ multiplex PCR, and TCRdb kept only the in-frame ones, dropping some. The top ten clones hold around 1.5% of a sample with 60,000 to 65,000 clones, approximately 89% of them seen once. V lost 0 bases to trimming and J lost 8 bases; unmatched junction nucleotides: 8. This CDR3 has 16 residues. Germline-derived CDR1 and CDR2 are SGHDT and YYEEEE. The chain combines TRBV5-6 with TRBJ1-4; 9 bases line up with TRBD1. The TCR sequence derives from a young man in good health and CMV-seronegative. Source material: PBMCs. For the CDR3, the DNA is TGTGCCAGCAGCTTGGCCCTGGACAGGGGAGGGGAAAAACTGTTTTTT. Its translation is CASSLALDRGGEKLFF. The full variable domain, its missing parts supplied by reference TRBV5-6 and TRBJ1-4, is DAGVTQSPTHLIKTRGQQVTLRCSPKSGHDTVSWYQQALGQGPQFIFQYYEEEERQRGNFPDRFSGHQFPNYSSELNVNALLLGDSALYLCASSLALDRGGEKLFFGSGTQLSVL.